This is a list of T cell receptor beta chains from one sample in a study of T-cell reconstitution after alpha-beta-depleted transplantation in children. TCRdb re-analysed the PCR reads in MiXCR, keeping a single row per CDR3 protein. The repertoire consists of under 450,000 distinct CDR3 sequences, with roughly 14% occurring once and the leading ten covering around 4.5%. The source material was PBMCs, sampled from the stem cell graft. The receptors were gathered from a human donor who donated a stem cell graft to a child with Fanconi anemia. CDR3s include the opening cysteine and the closing phenylalanine or tryptophan. The order of the fields is clone size, J gene, V gene, D gene, CDR3 DNA, CDR3 protein. The D gene is left open where the match is weak. Clone size appears in some rows only: once, few, many, or a class for an expanded clone.

clone_size: -; j_call: TRBJ1-2; v_call: TRBV11-1; d_call: TRBD1; cdr3_nt: TGTGCCAGCAGCTTAGGAGGGACAGAGCCTAAGGGCTACACCTTC; cdr3_aa: CASSLGGTEPKGYTF
clone_size: -; j_call: TRBJ2-3; v_call: TRBV19; d_call: -; cdr3_nt: TGTGCCAGTAGGCCGGGACTGTTGGATACGCAGTATTTT; cdr3_aa: CASRPGLLDTQYF
clone_size: few; j_call: TRBJ2-3; v_call: TRBV29-1; d_call: -; cdr3_nt: TGCAGCGTTTACCCGGGAATCCAAGATACGCAGTATTTT; cdr3_aa: CSVYPGIQDTQYF
clone_size: -; j_call: TRBJ2-1; v_call: TRBV15; d_call: -; cdr3_nt: TGTGCCACCAGCATACAGGGAATCTCAAATGAGCAGTTCTTC; cdr3_aa: CATSIQGISNEQFF
clone_size: few; j_call: TRBJ1-1; v_call: TRBV19; d_call: -; cdr3_nt: TGTGCCAGTAGTATGATGGGGGGACTGGCGACAGCTGAAGCTTTCTTT; cdr3_aa: CASSMMGGLATAEAFF
clone_size: many; j_call: TRBJ2-3; v_call: TRBV11-2; d_call: TRBD2; cdr3_nt: TGTGCCAGCAGCTCCAGACTAGCGGGAACTGCGCAGTATTTT; cdr3_aa: CASSSRLAGTAQYF
clone_size: -; j_call: TRBJ2-5; v_call: TRBV11-2; d_call: -; cdr3_nt: TGTGCCAGCAGCTTAGGGGGGGCCCCGGAGACCCAGTACTTC; cdr3_aa: CASSLGGAPETQYF
clone_size: many; j_call: TRBJ1-1; v_call: TRBV5-1; d_call: TRBD1; cdr3_nt: TGCGCCAGCAGCGCGGGACAGTTGACTGAAGCTTTCTTT; cdr3_aa: CASSAGQLTEAFF
clone_size: many; j_call: TRBJ2-7; v_call: TRBV20-1; d_call: -; cdr3_nt: TGCAGTGCTAGAGTCACTAGGCCAAGCTCCTACGAGCAGTACTTC; cdr3_aa: CSARVTRPSSYEQYF
clone_size: few; j_call: TRBJ1-1; v_call: TRBV6-2/TRBV6-3; d_call: -; cdr3_nt: TGTGCCGTCCGGGAGAACACTGAAGCTTTCTTT; cdr3_aa: CAVRENTEAFF
clone_size: many; j_call: TRBJ1-1; v_call: TRBV29-1; d_call: -; cdr3_nt: TGCAGCGTTGTAGAGACTCCGGGGGCTGAAGCTTTCTTT; cdr3_aa: CSVVETPGAEAFF
clone_size: few; j_call: TRBJ1-6; v_call: TRBV6-1; d_call: -; cdr3_nt: TGTGCCAGCAGGGGGGCGCAGATGAATTCACCCCTCCACTTT; cdr3_aa: CASRGAQMNSPLHF
clone_size: -; j_call: TRBJ1-1; v_call: TRBV12-3/TRBV12-4; d_call: TRBD1; cdr3_nt: TGTGCCAGCAGTTTAAACAGGGGGCGCCTAAACACTGAAGCTTTCTTT; cdr3_aa: CASSLNRGRLNTEAFF
clone_size: many; j_call: TRBJ1-1; v_call: TRBV10-3; d_call: -; cdr3_nt: TGTGCCTCGAGGGACAACCCGAACACTGAAGCTTTCTTT; cdr3_aa: CASRDNPNTEAFF
clone_size: few; j_call: TRBJ1-3; v_call: TRBV28; d_call: TRBD1; cdr3_nt: TGTGCCACAAGCCCGGGACAGGGGGTCGGCACCATATATTTT; cdr3_aa: CATSPGQGVGTIYF
clone_size: few; j_call: TRBJ1-4; v_call: TRBV3-1; d_call: -; cdr3_nt: TGTGCCAGCAGCCGATCAAGGGGGAGCGGTGAAAAACTGTTTTTT; cdr3_aa: CASSRSRGSGEKLFF
clone_size: -; j_call: TRBJ1-2; v_call: TRBV7-2; d_call: -; cdr3_nt: TGTGCCACCGCCCCCGGACTAAGCTATGGCTACACCTTC; cdr3_aa: CATAPGLSYGYTF
clone_size: -; j_call: TRBJ2-1; v_call: TRBV29-1; d_call: TRBD2; cdr3_nt: TGCAGCGTGAATAAGGCGGGAGTTGAGCAGTTCTTC; cdr3_aa: CSVNKAGVEQFF
clone_size: few; j_call: TRBJ2-1; v_call: TRBV12-3/TRBV12-4; d_call: TRBD2; cdr3_nt: TGTGCCAGCAGTCTCGGGGGGGCCGTGAATGAGCAGTTCTTC; cdr3_aa: CASSLGGAVNEQFF
clone_size: many; j_call: TRBJ1-6; v_call: TRBV12-3/TRBV12-4; d_call: -; cdr3_nt: TGTGCCAGCAGTTTAGGAGGGGGGTCTAATTCACCCCTCCACTTT; cdr3_aa: CASSLGGGSNSPLHF
clone_size: few; j_call: TRBJ1-2; v_call: TRBV20-1; d_call: TRBD1; cdr3_nt: TGCAGTGCCGCGGGACAGCTTAACTATGGCTACACCTTC; cdr3_aa: CSAAGQLNYGYTF
clone_size: many; j_call: TRBJ2-3; v_call: TRBV7-8; d_call: TRBD1; cdr3_nt: TGTGCCAGCAGCTCGAACAACAGGGGTAGCACAGATACGCAGTATTTT; cdr3_aa: CASSSNNRGSTDTQYF
clone_size: few; j_call: TRBJ1-4; v_call: TRBV2; d_call: -; cdr3_nt: TGTGCCAGCAGTGAGCGGGGGGTCGACCAATTTGAAAAACTGTTTTTT; cdr3_aa: CASSERGVDQFEKLFF
clone_size: few; j_call: TRBJ1-2; v_call: TRBV4-3; d_call: -; cdr3_nt: TGCGCCAGCAGCCAAGGAGCTCAATACTATGGCTACACCTTC; cdr3_aa: CASSQGAQYYGYTF
clone_size: many; j_call: TRBJ2-2; v_call: TRBV4-3; d_call: TRBD2; cdr3_nt: TGCGCCAGCAGCCTCGTAGCGGGATTCCGGTCCGGGGAGCTGTTTTTT; cdr3_aa: CASSLVAGFRSGELFF
clone_size: few; j_call: TRBJ1-3; v_call: TRBV6-5; d_call: -; cdr3_nt: TGTGCCAGCAGGACTGGAAACACCATATATTTT; cdr3_aa: CASRTGNTIYF
clone_size: -; j_call: TRBJ2-5; v_call: TRBV4-3; d_call: -; cdr3_nt: TGCGCCAGCAGCCAAGATTTCGACGAAAAAGAGACCCAGTACTTC; cdr3_aa: CASSQDFDEKETQYF
clone_size: -; j_call: TRBJ1-6; v_call: TRBV20-1; d_call: -; cdr3_nt: TGCAGTGCTAGAGACTTGCCGGGGACACCCCTCCACTTT; cdr3_aa: CSARDLPGTPLHF
clone_size: few; j_call: TRBJ1-1; v_call: TRBV7-3; d_call: -; cdr3_nt: TGTGCCAGCAGCTTATATTGGGACACTGAAGCTTTCTTT; cdr3_aa: CASSLYWDTEAFF
clone_size: -; j_call: TRBJ2-3; v_call: TRBV29-1; d_call: -; cdr3_nt: TGCAGCGTTGAAAGGGTCGGCGATACGCAGTATTTT; cdr3_aa: CSVERVGDTQYF
clone_size: -; j_call: TRBJ1-2; v_call: TRBV20-1; d_call: -; cdr3_nt: TGCAGTGCTAGCCAGGGGCCAGGCTACACCTTC; cdr3_aa: CSASQGPGYTF
clone_size: many; j_call: TRBJ1-1; v_call: TRBV29-1; d_call: -; cdr3_nt: TGCAGCGTTGAGGACAGCACTGAAGCTTTCTTT; cdr3_aa: CSVEDSTEAFF
clone_size: few; j_call: TRBJ1-5; v_call: TRBV5-6; d_call: TRBD1; cdr3_nt: TGTGCCAGCAGCTCAAAGGTGGGACAGGTGAGCAATCAGCCCCAGCATTTT; cdr3_aa: CASSSKVGQVSNQPQHF
clone_size: -; j_call: TRBJ2-3; v_call: TRBV29-1; d_call: -; cdr3_nt: TGCAGCGTTGAGGCGCAGGGGGGCCCAGATACGCAGTATTTT; cdr3_aa: CSVEAQGGPDTQYF
clone_size: -; j_call: TRBJ2-3; v_call: TRBV4-1; d_call: TRBD2; cdr3_nt: TGCGCCAGCAGCCGTTGGACTAGCGGGGGCGCCACAGATACGCAGTATTTT; cdr3_aa: CASSRWTSGGATDTQYF
clone_size: -; j_call: TRBJ1-2; v_call: TRBV19; d_call: TRBD1; cdr3_nt: TGTGCCAGTACAGAAGGATCGGGACAGGGCAGAGGCTACACCTTC; cdr3_aa: CASTEGSGQGRGYTF
clone_size: -; j_call: TRBJ2-1; v_call: TRBV6-2/TRBV6-3; d_call: TRBD2; cdr3_nt: TGTGCCAGCAGTTACTCGACAGCGGGGGGGCCGTTCTTC; cdr3_aa: CASSYSTAGGPFF
clone_size: many; j_call: TRBJ1-1; v_call: TRBV6-1; d_call: -; cdr3_nt: TGTGCCAGCAGAGAAGCCATGAACACTGAAGCTTTCTTT; cdr3_aa: CASREAMNTEAFF
clone_size: -; j_call: TRBJ1-5; v_call: TRBV12-3/TRBV12-4; d_call: -; cdr3_nt: TGTGCCAGCAGTTTTCTAGGGGAGTTAGGTCAGCCCCAGCATTTT; cdr3_aa: CASSFLGELGQPQHF
clone_size: -; j_call: TRBJ2-7; v_call: TRBV12-3/TRBV12-4; d_call: -; cdr3_nt: TGTGCCAGCAGTTTAGGGGGGGCCCACCGCGACGAGCAGTACTTC; cdr3_aa: CASSLGGAHRDEQYF
clone_size: few; j_call: TRBJ2-1; v_call: TRBV18; d_call: -; cdr3_nt: TGTGCCAGCTCACGCCGGATTGGGGATGACTACAATGAGCAGTTCTTC; cdr3_aa: CASSRRIGDDYNEQFF
clone_size: few; j_call: TRBJ2-1; v_call: TRBV5-1; d_call: -; cdr3_nt: TGCGCCAGCAGCTTAACAGAGAGCTCCTACAATGAGCAGTTCTTC; cdr3_aa: CASSLTESSYNEQFF
clone_size: -; j_call: TRBJ2-4; v_call: TRBV5-6; d_call: -; cdr3_nt: TGTGCCAGCAGATCCAGGGGGGGGGAAGCCAAAAACATTCAGTACTTC; cdr3_aa: CASRSRGGEAKNIQYF
clone_size: -; j_call: TRBJ2-1; v_call: TRBV20-1; d_call: TRBD2; cdr3_nt: TGCAGTGTTGGGGGAGGGAGCTCCTACAATGAGCAGTTCTTC; cdr3_aa: CSVGGGSSYNEQFF